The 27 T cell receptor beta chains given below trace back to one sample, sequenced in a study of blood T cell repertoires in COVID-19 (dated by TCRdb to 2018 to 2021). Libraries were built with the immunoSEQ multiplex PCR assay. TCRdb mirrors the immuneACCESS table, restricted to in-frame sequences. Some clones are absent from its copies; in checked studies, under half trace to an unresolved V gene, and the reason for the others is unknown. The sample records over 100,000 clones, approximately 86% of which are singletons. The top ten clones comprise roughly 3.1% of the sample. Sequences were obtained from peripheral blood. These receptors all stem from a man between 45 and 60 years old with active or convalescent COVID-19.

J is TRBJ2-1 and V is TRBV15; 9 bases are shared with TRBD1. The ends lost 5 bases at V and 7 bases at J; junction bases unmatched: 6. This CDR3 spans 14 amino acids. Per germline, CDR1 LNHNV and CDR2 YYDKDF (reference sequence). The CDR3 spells CATSAQGAKNEQFF. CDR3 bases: TGTGCCACCAGCGCACAGGGGGCGAAGAATGAGCAGTTCTTC.

CDR3 region: CASSRDRGQPQHF. The CDR3 DNA reads TGTGCCAGCAGTCGAGACAGGGGTCAGCCCCAGCATTTT. The rearrangement joins TRBV6-5 to TRBJ1-5, with TRBD1 matching 8 bases. CDR3 length: 13 amino acids. V lost 5 bases and J lost 6; bases outside the gene matches: 3. CDR1 MNHEY and CDR2 SVGAGI come from the germline V gene.

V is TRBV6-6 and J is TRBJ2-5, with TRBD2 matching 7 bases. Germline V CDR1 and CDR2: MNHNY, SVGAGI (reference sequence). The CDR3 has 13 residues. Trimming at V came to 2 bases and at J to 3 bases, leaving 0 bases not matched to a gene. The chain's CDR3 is CASSYSGEETQYF. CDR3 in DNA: TGTGCCAGCAGTTACAGCGGGGAAGAGACCCAGTACTTC.

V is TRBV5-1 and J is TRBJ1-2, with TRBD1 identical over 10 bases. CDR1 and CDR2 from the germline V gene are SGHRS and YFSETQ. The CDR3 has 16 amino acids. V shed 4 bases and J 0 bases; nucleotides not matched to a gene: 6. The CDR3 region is CASSTGQGRTNYGYTF. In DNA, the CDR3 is TGCGCCAGCAGCACGGGACAGGGGCGCACTAACTATGGCTACACCTTC.

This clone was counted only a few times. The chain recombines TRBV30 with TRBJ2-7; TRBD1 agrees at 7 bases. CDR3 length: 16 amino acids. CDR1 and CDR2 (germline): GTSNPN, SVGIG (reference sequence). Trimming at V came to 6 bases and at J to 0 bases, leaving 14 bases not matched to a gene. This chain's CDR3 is CACTRTQGRSSYEQYF. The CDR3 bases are TGTGCCTGCACGAGAACACAGGGGCGAAGCTCCTACGAGCAGTACTTC.

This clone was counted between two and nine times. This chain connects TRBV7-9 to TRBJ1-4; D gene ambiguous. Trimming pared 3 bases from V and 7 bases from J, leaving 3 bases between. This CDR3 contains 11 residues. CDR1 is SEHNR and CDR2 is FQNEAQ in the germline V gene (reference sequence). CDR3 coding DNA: TGTGCCAGCAGCTTCCTTGAAAAACTGTTTTTT. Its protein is CASSFLEKLFF.

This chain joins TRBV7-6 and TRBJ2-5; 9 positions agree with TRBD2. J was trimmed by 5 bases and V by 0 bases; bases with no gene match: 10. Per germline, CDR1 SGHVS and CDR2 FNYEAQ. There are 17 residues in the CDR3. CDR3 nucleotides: TGTGCCAGCAGCTTAGCCCTGCGGGGGGGCCCGTCGGAGACCCAGTACTTC. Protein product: CASSLALRGGPSETQYF.

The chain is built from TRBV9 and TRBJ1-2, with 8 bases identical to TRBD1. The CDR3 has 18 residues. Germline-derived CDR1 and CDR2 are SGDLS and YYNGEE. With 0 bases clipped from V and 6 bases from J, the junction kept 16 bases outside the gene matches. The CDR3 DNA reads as TGTGCCAGCAGCGTAGAGGTCTATCCCTCGCAGGGGGCGCATGGCTACACCTTC. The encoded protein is CASSVEVYPSQGAHGYTF.

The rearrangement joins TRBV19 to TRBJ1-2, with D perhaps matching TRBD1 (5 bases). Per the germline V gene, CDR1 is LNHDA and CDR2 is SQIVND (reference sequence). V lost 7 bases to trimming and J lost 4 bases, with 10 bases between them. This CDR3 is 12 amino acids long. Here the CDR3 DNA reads TGTGCCAGTAAAGACAGACCCTATGGCTACACCTTC. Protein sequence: CASKDRPYGYTF. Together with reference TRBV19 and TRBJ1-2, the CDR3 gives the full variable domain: DGGITQSPKYLFRKEGQNVTLSCEQNLNHDAMYWYRQDPGQGLRLIYYSQIVNDFQKGDIAEGYSVSREKKESFPLTVTSAQKNPTAFYLCASKDRPYGYTFGSGTRLTVV.

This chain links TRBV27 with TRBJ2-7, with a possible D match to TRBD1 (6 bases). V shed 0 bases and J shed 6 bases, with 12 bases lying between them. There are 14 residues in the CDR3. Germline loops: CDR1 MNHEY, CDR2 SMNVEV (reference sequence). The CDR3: CASSLSWTEGEQYF. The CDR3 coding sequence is TGTGCCAGCAGTTTATCGTGGACAGAAGGCGAGCAGTACTTC.

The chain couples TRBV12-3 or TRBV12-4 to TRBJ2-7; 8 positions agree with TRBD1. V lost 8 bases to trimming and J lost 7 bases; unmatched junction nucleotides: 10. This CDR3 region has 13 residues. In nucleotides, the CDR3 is TGTGCCAGCGGGGTGCAGGGGGCAGGAGAGCAGTACTTC. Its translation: CASGVQGAGEQYF.

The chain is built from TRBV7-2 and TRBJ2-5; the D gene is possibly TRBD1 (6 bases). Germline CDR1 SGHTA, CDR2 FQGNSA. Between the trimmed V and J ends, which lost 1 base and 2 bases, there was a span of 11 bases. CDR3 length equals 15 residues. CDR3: CASSLGAGEQETQYF. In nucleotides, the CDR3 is TGTGCCAGCAGCTTAGGGGCAGGGGAGCAAGAGACCCAGTACTTC.

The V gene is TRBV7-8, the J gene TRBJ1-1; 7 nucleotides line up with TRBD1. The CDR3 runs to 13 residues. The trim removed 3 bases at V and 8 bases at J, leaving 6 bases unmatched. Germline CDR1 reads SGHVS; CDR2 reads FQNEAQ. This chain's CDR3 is CASSFTGAQEAFF. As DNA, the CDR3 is TGTGCCAGCAGCTTCACAGGGGCTCAAGAAGCTTTCTTT.

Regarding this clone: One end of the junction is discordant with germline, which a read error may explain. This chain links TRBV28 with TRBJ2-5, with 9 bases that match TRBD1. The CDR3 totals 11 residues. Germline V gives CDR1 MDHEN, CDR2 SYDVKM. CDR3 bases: TGTGCCAGCAGTTCTAACAGGGGGCAAGACTTC. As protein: CASSSNRGQDF.

DNA of the CDR3: TGTGCCAGCAGATCCGAAGTAGGAGTTAGCAATCAGCCCCAGCATTTT. The encoded protein is CASRSEVGVSNQPQHF. J is TRBJ1-5 and V is TRBV27; D is uncertain. The germline V gene has CDR1 MNHEY and CDR2 SMNVEV (reference sequence). There are 16 residues in the CDR3. Deletions cut 6 bases from V and 0 bases from J, with 15 bases between.

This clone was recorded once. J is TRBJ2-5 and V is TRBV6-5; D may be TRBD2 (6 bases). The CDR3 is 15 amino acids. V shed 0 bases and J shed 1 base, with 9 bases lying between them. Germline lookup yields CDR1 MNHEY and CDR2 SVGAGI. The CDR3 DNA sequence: TGTGCCAGCAGTTACTCGAACGGGGGCCAAGAGACCCAGTACTTC. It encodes CASSYSNGGQETQYF.

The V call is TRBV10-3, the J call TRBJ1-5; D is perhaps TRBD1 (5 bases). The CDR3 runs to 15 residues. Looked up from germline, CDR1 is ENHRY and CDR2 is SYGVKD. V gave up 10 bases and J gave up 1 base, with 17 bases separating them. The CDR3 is CATTGTDRSNQPQHF. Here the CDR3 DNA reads TGTGCCACCACCGGGACTGACCGAAGCAATCAGCCCCAGCATTTT.

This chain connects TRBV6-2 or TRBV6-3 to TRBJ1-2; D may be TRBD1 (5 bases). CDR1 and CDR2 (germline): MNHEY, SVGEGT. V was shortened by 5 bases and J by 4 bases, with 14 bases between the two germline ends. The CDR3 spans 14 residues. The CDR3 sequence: CASSPPGGGYGYTF. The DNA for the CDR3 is TGTGCCAGCAGTCCGCCCGGGGGGGGCTATGGCTACACCTTC.

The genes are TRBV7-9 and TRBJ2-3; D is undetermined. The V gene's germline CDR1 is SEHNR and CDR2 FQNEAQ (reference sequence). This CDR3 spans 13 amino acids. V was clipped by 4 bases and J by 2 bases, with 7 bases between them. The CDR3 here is CASSYRVTDTQYF. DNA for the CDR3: TGTGCCAGCAGCTACAGAGTCACAGATACGCAGTATTTT.

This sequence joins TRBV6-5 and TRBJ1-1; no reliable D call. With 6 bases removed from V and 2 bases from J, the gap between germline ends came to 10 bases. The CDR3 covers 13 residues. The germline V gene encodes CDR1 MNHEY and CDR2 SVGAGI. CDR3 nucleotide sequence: TGTGCCAGCAGCAGAAATGTCAACACTGAAGCTTTCTTT. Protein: CASSRNVNTEAFF.

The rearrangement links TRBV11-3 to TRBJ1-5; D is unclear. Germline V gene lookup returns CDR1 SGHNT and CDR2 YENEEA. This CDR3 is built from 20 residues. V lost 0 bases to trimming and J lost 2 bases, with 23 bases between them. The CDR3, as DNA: TGTGCCAGCAGCTTAGATCGAGTGGTAGAGGAAGCTTGGGGCAATCAGCCCCAGCATTTT. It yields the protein CASSLDRVVEEAWGNQPQHF.

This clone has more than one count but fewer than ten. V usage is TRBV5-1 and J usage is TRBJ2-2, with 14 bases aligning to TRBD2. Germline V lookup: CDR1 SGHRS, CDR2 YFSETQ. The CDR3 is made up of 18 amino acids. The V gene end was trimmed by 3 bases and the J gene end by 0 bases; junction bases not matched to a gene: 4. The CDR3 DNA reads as TGCGCCAGCAGCTGGGGGACTAGCGGGGGCCCGAACACCGGGGAGCTGTTTTTT. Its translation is CASSWGTSGGPNTGELFF.

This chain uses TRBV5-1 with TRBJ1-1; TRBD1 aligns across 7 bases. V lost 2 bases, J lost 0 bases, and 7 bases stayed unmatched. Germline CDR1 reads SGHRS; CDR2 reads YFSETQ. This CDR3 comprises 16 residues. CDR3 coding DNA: TGCGCCAGCAGCTTCACACCGGGACAGTTGAACACTGAAGCTTTCTTT. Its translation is CASSFTPGQLNTEAFF.

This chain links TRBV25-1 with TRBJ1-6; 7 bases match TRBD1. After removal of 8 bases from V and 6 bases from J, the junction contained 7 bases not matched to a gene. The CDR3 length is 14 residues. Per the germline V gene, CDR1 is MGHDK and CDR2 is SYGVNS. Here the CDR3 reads CASRGTAPNSPLHF. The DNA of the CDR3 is TGTGCCAGCCGCGGGACAGCTCCTAATTCACCCCTCCACTTT.

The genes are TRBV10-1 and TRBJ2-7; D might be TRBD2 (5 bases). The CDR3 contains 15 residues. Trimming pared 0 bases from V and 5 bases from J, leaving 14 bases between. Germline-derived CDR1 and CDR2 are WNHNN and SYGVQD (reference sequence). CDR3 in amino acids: CASSESVASSHEQYF. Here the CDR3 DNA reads TGCGCCAGCAGTGAGTCTGTCGCCTCTAGCCACGAGCAGTACTTC.

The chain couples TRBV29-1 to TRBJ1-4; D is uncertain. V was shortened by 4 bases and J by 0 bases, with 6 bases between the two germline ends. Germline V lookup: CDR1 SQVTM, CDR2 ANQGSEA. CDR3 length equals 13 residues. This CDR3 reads CSVGSATNEKLFF. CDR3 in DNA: TGCAGCGTTGGTAGTGCAACTAATGAAAAACTGTTTTTT.

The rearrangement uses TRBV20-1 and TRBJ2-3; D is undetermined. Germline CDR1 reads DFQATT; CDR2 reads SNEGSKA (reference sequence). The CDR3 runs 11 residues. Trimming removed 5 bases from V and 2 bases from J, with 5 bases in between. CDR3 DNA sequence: TGCAGTGCTCTAAACACAGATACGCAGTATTTT. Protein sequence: CSALNTDTQYF.